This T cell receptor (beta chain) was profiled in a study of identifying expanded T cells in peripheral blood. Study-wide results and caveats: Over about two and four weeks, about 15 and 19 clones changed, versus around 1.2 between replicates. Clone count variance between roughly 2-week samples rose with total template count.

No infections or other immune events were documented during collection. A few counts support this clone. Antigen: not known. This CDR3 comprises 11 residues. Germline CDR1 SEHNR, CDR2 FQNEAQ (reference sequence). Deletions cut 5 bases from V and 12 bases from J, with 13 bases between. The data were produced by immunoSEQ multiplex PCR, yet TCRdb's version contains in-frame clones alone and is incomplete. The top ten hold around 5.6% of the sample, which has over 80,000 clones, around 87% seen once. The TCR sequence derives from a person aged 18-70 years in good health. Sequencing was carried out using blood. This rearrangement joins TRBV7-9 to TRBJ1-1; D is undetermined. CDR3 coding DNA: TGTGCCAGCAGCGACGTCCGGGGAACTTTCTTT. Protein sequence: CASSDVRGTFF.